This note documents a single T cell receptor beta chain sequence. Its matching antigen is unknown. The data are from a study of T cell responses to AZD1222 COVID-19 vaccine. Study conclusions and caveats: Spike-specific TCR breadth and depth rose after two AZD1222 doses. Regions 160-218 and 743-854 dominated among vaccine-associated CD4 TCRs spanning spike. The donor group comprised mostly white British people and more females; the analysis possibly underestimated clonal diversity. Baseline serology detected seropositivity in only a handful of AZD1222 recipients.

The CDR3 length is 13 residues. After removal of 7 bases from V and 7 bases from J, the junction contained 9 bases not matched to a gene. Per germline, CDR1 DFQATT and CDR2 SNEGSKA (reference sequence). TCRdb's copy holds only in-frame clones and misses some; the assay was immunoSEQ multiplex PCR. The data contain over 85,000 clones, 70% to 90% of them singletons. This chain joins TRBV20-1 and TRBJ1-5; 8 bases are shared with TRBD1. The sample in question was peripheral blood, obtained on day 0 of AZD1222 vaccination. The origin of this receptor is an adult in good health. CDR3 nucleotides: TGCAGTGTTAGTGGACAGGGCGGACAGCCCCAGCATTTT. Amino acids: CSVSGQGGQPQHF.